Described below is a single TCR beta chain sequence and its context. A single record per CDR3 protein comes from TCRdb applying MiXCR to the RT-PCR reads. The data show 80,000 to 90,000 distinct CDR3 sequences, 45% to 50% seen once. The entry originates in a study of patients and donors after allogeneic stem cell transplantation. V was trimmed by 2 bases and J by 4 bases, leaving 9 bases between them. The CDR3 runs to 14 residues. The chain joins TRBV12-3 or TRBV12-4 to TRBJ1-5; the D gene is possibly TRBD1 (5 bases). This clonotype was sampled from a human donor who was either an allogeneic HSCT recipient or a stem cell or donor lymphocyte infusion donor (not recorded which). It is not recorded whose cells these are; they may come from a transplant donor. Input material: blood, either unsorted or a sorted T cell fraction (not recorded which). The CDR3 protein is CASSLKGLNQPQHF. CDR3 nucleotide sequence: TGTGCCAGCAGTTTAAAGGGGTTAAATCAGCCCCAGCATTTT.